Listed here are 6 T cell receptor beta chains from one sample, sequenced in a study of CD8+ T cells in alopecia areata. It was cDNA, reverse transcribed from extracted RNA, that served as the sequencing template. TCRdb's table, derived via immunoSEQ multiplex PCR, lists solely in-frame clones and lacks some. The sample carries 140,000 to 150,000 clones, roughly 50% recorded once. The specimen sequenced was CD4+ T cells sorted from blood. The receptor source for this set is a human donor with alopecia areata.

The rearrangement joins TRBV5-6 to TRBJ2-1, with D possibly TRBD2 on 6 matching bases. The ends were cut back, 5 bases at V and 7 bases at J, with 10 bases in the middle. The CDR3 sequence is 12 residues long. Germline V gives CDR1 SGHDT, CDR2 YYEEEE. CDR3 nucleotide sequence: TGTGCCAGCAGAAGACTAGAAAATGAGCAGTTCTTC. It codes for CASRRLENEQFF.

The J gene is TRBJ1-2, the V gene TRBV5-1; tentative D call: TRBD1 (6 bases). Trimming removed 2 bases from V and 6 bases from J, with 14 bases in between. The CDR3 covers 14 residues. Germline-derived CDR1 and CDR2 are SGHRS and YFSETQ. The CDR3 sequence is CASSLTGLGDGYTF. The CDR3 DNA reads TGCGCCAGCAGCTTAACAGGGTTGGGGGATGGCTACACCTTC.

The genes are TRBV29-1 and TRBJ2-1; TRBD1 is a possible D gene (6 bases). The germline V gene has CDR1 SQVTM and CDR2 ANQGSEA. This CDR3 has 12 amino acids. V was pared by 6 bases and J by 0 bases, with 6 bases between. CDR3 protein: CSVGHSYNEQFF. The CDR3 DNA reads TGCAGCGTGGGACACTCCTACAATGAGCAGTTCTTC.

The chain has TRBV7-9 and TRBJ2-3; possibly TRBD1 or TRBD2 for D (5 bases each). The CDR3 spans 16 residues. Germline-derived CDR1 and CDR2 are SEHNR and FQNEAQ (reference sequence). V lost 3 bases to trimming and J lost 6 bases, with 19 bases between them. CDR3 nucleotide sequence: TGTGCCAGCAGCTTCCGGGACCTTCTAGGGCGGGATACGCAGTATTTT. Its translation is CASSFRDLLGRDTQYF.

This clone was detected only a few times. The rearrangement joins TRBV7-3 to TRBJ2-3; D is ambiguous. Trimming shortened V by 6 bases and J by 6 bases, and 19 bases separated the two germline ends. CDR3 size: 15 residues. CDR1 is SGHTA, CDR2 FQGTGA, per germline. The CDR3 nucleotides are TGTGCCAGCAGGGACCTTAGCAGGACCCCCGATACGCAGTATTTT. Translating it yields CASRDLSRTPDTQYF.

The chain joins TRBV6-6 to TRBJ2-7; the match to TRBD1 covers 7 bases. CDR1 and CDR2 (germline): MNHNY, SVGAGI (reference sequence). This CDR3 is 12 amino acids long. V lost 6 bases and J lost 6; bases outside the gene matches: 5. The CDR3 DNA is TGTGCCAGCAGGGCGACAGGGATCGAGCAGTACTTC. It specifies CASRATGIEQYF.